The T cell receptor beta chain described here comes from a study of CD8 T cells in Susac syndrome. Random hexamers served to reverse transcribe about 0.5 to 1 ug RNA. TCRdb passed the immunoSEQ multiplex PCR reads through MiXCR, listing each CDR3 protein once. Among roughly 150,000 distinct CDR3 sequences, around 95% were seen once, and the ten largest hold about 0.08%. Germline-derived CDR1 and CDR2 are SQVTM and ANQGSEA. The CDR3 is 13 amino acids. V dropped 4 bases and J dropped 5 bases, with 11 bases sitting between them. FACS enriched CD8+ TEMRA cells, while bulk CD8+ and CD4+ were negatively isolated. This clonotype was recorded once.

The source is a human donor with Susac syndrome. The rearrangement uses TRBV29-1 and TRBJ1-4; D remains unclear. Sequencing was performed on CD4+ T cells from PBMCs. The CDR3 DNA sequence: TGCAGCGTTGGTATGTGGAACAATGAAAAACTGTTTTTT. This gives the protein CSVGMWNNEKLFF.